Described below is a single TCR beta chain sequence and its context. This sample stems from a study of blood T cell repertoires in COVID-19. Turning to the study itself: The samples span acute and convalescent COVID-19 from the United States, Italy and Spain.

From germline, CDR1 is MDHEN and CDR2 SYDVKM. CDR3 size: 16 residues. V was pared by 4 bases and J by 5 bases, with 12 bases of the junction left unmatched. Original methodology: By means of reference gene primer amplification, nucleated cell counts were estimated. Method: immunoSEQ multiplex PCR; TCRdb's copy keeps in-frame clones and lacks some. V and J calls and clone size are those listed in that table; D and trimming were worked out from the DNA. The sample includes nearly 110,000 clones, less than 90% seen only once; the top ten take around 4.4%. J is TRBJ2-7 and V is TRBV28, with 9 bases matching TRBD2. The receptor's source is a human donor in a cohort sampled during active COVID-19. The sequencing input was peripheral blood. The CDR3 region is CASSWGGGRAAHEQYF. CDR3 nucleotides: TGTGCCAGCAGTTGGGGAGGCGGGAGGGCCGCCCACGAGCAGTACTTC. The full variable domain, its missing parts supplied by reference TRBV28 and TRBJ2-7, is DVKVTQSSRYLVKRTGEKVFLECVQDMDHENMFWYRQDPGLGLRLIYFSYDVKMKEKGDIPEGYSVSREKKERFSLILESASTNQTSMYLCASSWGGGRAAHEQYFGPGTRLTVT.